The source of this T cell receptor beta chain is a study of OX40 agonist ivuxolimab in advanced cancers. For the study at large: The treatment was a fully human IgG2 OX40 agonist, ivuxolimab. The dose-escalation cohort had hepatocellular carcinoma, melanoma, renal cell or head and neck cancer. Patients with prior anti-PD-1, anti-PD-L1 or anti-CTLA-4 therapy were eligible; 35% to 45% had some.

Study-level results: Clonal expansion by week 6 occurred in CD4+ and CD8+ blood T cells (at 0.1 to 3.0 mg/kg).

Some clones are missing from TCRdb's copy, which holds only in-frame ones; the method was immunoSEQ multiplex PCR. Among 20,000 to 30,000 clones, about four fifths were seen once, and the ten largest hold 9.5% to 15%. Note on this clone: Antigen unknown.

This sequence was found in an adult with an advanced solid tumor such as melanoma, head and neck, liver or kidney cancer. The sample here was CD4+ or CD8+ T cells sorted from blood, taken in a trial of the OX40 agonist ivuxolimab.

The CDR3 loop is CASSQDGGLSYEQYF. The CDR3 DNA is TGTGCCAGCAGCCAAGATGGGGGTTTGTCCTACGAGCAGTACTTC. The rearrangement links TRBV14 to TRBJ2-7; D is possibly TRBD1 or TRBD2 (5 bases each). Trimming removed 0 bases at V and 1 base at J, with 10 bases between. Germline lookup yields CDR1 SGHDN and CDR2 FVKESK. The CDR3 totals 15 residues.